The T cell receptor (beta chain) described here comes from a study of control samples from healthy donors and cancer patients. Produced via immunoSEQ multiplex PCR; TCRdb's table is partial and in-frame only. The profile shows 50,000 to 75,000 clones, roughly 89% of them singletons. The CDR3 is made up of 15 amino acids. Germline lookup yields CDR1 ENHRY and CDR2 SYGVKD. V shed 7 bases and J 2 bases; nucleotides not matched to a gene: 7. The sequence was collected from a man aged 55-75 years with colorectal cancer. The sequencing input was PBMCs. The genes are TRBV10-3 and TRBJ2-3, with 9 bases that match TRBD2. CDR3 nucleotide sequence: TGTGCCATCAACAAGCGGGGGGACCTCACAGATACGCAGTATTTT. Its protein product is CAINKRGDLTDTQYF.